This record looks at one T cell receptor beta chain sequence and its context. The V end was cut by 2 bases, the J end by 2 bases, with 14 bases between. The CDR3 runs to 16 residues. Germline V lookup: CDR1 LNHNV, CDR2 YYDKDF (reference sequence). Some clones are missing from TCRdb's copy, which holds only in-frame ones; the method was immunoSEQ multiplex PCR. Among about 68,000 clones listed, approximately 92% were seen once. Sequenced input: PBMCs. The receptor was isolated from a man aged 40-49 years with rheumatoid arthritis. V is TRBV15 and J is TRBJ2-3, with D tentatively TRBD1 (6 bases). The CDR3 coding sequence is TGTGCCACCAGCAGAATTTCAGGGGTCCCCACAGATACGCAGTATTTT. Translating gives CATSRISGVPTDTQYF.